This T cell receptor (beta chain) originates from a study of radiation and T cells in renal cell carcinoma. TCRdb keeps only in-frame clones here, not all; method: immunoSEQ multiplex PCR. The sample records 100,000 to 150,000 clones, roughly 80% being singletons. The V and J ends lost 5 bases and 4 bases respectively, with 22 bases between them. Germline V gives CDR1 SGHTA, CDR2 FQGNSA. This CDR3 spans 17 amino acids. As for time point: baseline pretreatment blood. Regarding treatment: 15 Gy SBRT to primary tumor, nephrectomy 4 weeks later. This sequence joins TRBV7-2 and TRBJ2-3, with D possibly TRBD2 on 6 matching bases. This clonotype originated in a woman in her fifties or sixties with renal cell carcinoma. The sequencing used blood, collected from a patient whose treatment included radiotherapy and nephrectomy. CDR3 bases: TGTGCCAGCAGCCACTTAGGTGGCGGAGGGCTCTCAGATACGCAGTATTTT. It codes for CASSHLGGGGLSDTQYF.